Presented here are 28 T cell receptor beta chains from one specimen sequenced in a study of blood T cell repertoires in COVID-19. The repertoire was sequenced with immunoSEQ multiplex PCR; TCRdb's copy has only in-frame clones and lacks some. The table records around 79,000 clones, 80% to 90% of them present only once. Sequences were obtained from peripheral blood. These receptors originate from a man aged 65 to 79 with active or convalescent COVID-19.

This clone was picked up one time. The chain couples TRBV5-1 to TRBJ1-1; D gene ambiguous. The CDR3 is made up of 12 amino acids. Germline values: CDR1 SGHRS, CDR2 YFSETQ. Between the trimmed V and J ends, which lost 0 bases and 9 bases, there was a span of 9 bases. The CDR3 is CASSLGRGKAFF. CDR3 nucleotide sequence: TGCGCCAGCAGCTTGGGCCGGGGTAAAGCTTTCTTT. The complete variable domain, with remaining parts taken from reference TRBV5-1 and TRBJ1-1, reads KAGVTQTPRYLIKTRGQQVTLSCSPISGHRSVSWYQQTPGQGLQFLFEYFSETQRNKGNFPGRFSGRQFSNSRSEMNVSTLELGDSALYLCASSLGRGKAFFGQGTRLTVV.

This chain joins TRBV6-2 or TRBV6-3 and TRBJ1-2; 7 nucleotides match TRBD1. Germline V gives CDR1 MNHEY, CDR2 SVGEGT. Trimming removed 4 bases from V and 0 bases from J; junction bases left unmatched: 11. The CDR3 has 17 amino acids. This CDR3 is CASSSGTAHTSNYGYTF. The CDR3, as DNA: TGTGCCAGCAGTTCCGGGACAGCGCATACCTCTAACTATGGCTACACCTTC.

The chain joins TRBV30 to TRBJ2-5, with D unclear. V dropped 4 bases and J dropped 5 bases, with 8 bases sitting between them. The CDR3 is 11 amino acids. Germline loops: CDR1 GTSNPN, CDR2 SVGIG (reference sequence). CDR3 bases: TGTGCCTGGACCCTACTGGAGACCCAGTACTTC. It yields the protein CAWTLLETQYF.

For this clone: An end of the junction differs from the germline gene, which may be a read error. The chain carries TRBV7-7 and TRBJ1-4; 11 bases line up with TRBD1. Germline CDR1 reads SSHAT; CDR2 reads FNYEAQ (reference sequence). The CDR3 runs to 14 residues. DNA of the CDR3: TGTGCTAGCAGCCCCGGGACAGGGGGTGAAAAACTGTTTTTT. As protein: CASSPGTGGEKLFF.

V is TRBV18 and J is TRBJ1-5; 8 bases are a match to TRBD1. Germline V lookup: CDR1 KGHSH, CDR2 LQKENI. The V gene end was trimmed by 4 bases and the J gene end by 5 bases; junction bases not matched to a gene: 4. This CDR3 comprises 14 residues. For the CDR3, the DNA is TGTGCCAGCTCACTGGGGACAGGCTATCAGCCCCAGCATTTT. Protein: CASSLGTGYQPQHF.

The chain is built from TRBV18 and TRBJ1-1; D may be TRBD1 (5 bases). V was clipped by 4 bases and J by 10 bases, with 16 bases between them. The CDR3 consists of 13 residues. CDR1 is KGHSH and CDR2 is LQKENI in the germline V gene. CDR3 sequence reads: CASSLDQGSGAFF. The CDR3 DNA is TGTGCCAGCTCACTGGATCAGGGTTCGGGAGCTTTCTTT.

The rearrangement joins TRBV30 to TRBJ2-4; maybe TRBD2 (5 bases). CDR1 and CDR2 from the germline V gene are GTSNPN and SVGIG (reference sequence). V was shortened by 2 bases and J by 11 bases, with 13 bases between the two germline ends. This CDR3 comprises 12 residues. The CDR3 spells CAWSSASLVQYF. CDR3 DNA: TGTGCCTGGAGTTCGGCTAGCTTAGTTCAGTACTTC.

CDR3 amino acids: CASSTGVATEAFF. The DNA for the CDR3 is TGTGCCAGTAGTACAGGGGTGGCAACTGAAGCTTTCTTT. The chain couples TRBV19 to TRBJ1-1; weak D call: TRBD1 (6 bases). V was trimmed by 4 bases and J by 5 bases, leaving 11 bases between them. The CDR3 totals 13 residues. CDR1 and CDR2 from the germline V gene are LNHDA and SQIVND (reference sequence).

This clone was recorded once. The rearrangement joins TRBV5-1 to TRBJ2-3; 16 bases match TRBD2. V trimming: 4 bases; J trimming: 1 base; junction bases outside the gene matches: 6. Per germline, CDR1 SGHRS and CDR2 YFSETQ. The CDR3 has 18 amino acids. Here the CDR3 reads CASSLPGLAGGGTDTQYF. The CDR3 DNA reads as TGCGCCAGCAGCCTTCCGGGACTAGCGGGAGGGGGCACAGATACGCAGTATTTT.

The J gene is TRBJ1-2, the V gene TRBV6-5; a weak D match, TRBD1 (6 bases). This CDR3 is built from 15 residues. CDR1 is MNHEY and CDR2 is SVGAGI in the germline V gene. The germline V and J ends were trimmed by 0 bases and 2 bases, with 10 bases remaining between them. As DNA, the CDR3 is TGTGCCAGCAGTTACTCGCCGGGGGGCAACTATGGCTACACCTTC. Residues: CASSYSPGGNYGYTF.

This clone was seen more than once but under ten times. The chain joins TRBV9 to TRBJ1-2, with 10 nucleotides matching TRBD1. CDR3 length: 15 amino acids. J was trimmed by 4 bases and V by 0 bases; bases with no gene match: 3. The germline V gene encodes CDR1 SGDLS and CDR2 YYNGEE. The CDR3 coding sequence is TGTGCCAGCAGCGTAGGAGGGGACAGGGGCTATGGCTACACCTTC. This translates into CASSVGGDRGYGYTF.

The rearrangement joins TRBV2 to TRBJ1-5; D remains unclear. The length of the CDR3 is 15 residues. V was pared by 3 bases and J by 2 bases, with 11 bases between. CDR1 is SNHLY and CDR2 is FYNNEI in the germline V gene. The CDR3, as DNA: TGTGCCAGCAGTGACAGGTATTTGGGCAATCAGCCCCAGCATTTT. This codes for CASSDRYLGNQPQHF.

This chain joins TRBV14 and TRBJ1-1, with D perhaps TRBD1 (5 bases). V gave up 4 bases and J gave up 0 bases, with 6 bases separating them. The germline V gene encodes CDR1 SGHDN and CDR2 FVKESK. This CDR3 comprises 13 residues. The CDR3, as DNA: TGTGCCAGCAGCCCAGGGCTGAACACTGAAGCTTTCTTT. It specifies CASSPGLNTEAFF.

V is TRBV5-1 and J is TRBJ1-5; 9 bases are a match to TRBD1. Germline V gene sequence: CDR1 SGHRS, CDR2 YFSETQ. V trimming: 0 bases; J trimming: 5 bases; junction bases outside the gene matches: 0. CDR3 length equals 14 residues. The CDR3 sequence: CASSLDRGHQPQHF. In DNA form, the CDR3 reads TGCGCCAGCAGCTTGGACAGGGGGCATCAGCCCCAGCATTTT.

This clone has a handful of counts. The rearrangement joins TRBV28 to TRBJ1-2, with TRBD1 as a possible D gene (6 bases). The CDR3 length is 13 residues. The V end lost 7 bases, the J end lost 7 bases, and 16 bases lay between the germline ends. Germline CDR1 is MDHEN and CDR2 is SYDVKM. The CDR3 nucleotides are TGTGCCAGCACCGTCCAGGGGATCGGTGGCTACACCTTC. Amino acid sequence: CASTVQGIGGYTF.

This rearrangement joins TRBV28 to TRBJ2-7; 8 positions agree with TRBD2. Per germline, CDR1 MDHEN and CDR2 SYDVKM. The CDR3 is 15 residues long. V gave up 4 bases and J gave up 3 bases; unmatched junction bases: 8. CDR3 protein: CASSSSSGGRYEQYF. The DNA of the CDR3 is TGTGCCAGCAGTTCTTCTTCGGGAGGGCGCTACGAGCAGTACTTC.

The chain combines TRBV2 with TRBJ1-2, with TRBD1 identical over 8 bases. The CDR3 has 14 residues. Trimming cost V 2 bases and J 8 bases; bases outside gene matches: 7. Germline CDR1 SNHLY, CDR2 FYNNEI. CDR3 amino acids: CASSERQGARGYTF. CDR3 DNA sequence: TGTGCCAGCAGTGAAAGGCAGGGGGCGAGGGGCTACACCTTC.

V usage is TRBV10-3 and J usage is TRBJ2-1; 9 nucleotides agree with TRBD2. The junction had 10 bases not matched to a gene; V was cut back by 10 bases and J by 0 bases. Germline CDR1 is ENHRY and CDR2 is SYGVKD. CDR3 size: 16 residues. CDR3 DNA sequence: TGTGCCACCCGTGGCGGGAGGGACCACTCCTACAATGAGCAGTTCTTC. Its translation: CATRGGRDHSYNEQFF.

The rearrangement links TRBV5-6 to TRBJ1-2; D gene ambiguous. V lost 2 bases to trimming and J lost 7 bases, with 18 bases between them. The CDR3 sequence is 15 residues long. Germline V gene lookup returns CDR1 SGHDT and CDR2 YYEEEE. The CDR3 loop is CASSFSDYPMFGYTF. The CDR3 DNA reads as TGTGCCAGCAGCTTTTCGGACTACCCCATGTTTGGCTACACCTTC. The variable domain in full, completed from reference TRBV5-6 and TRBJ1-2, reads DAGVTQSPTHLIKTRGQQVTLRCSPKSGHDTVSWYQQALGQGPQFIFQYYEEEERQRGNFPDRFSGHQFPNYSSELNVNALLLGDSALYLCASSFSDYPMFGYTFGSGTRLTVV.

The chain's CDR3 is CASSLFLTGGSVNYGYTF. The CDR3 coding sequence is TGTGCCAGCAGTTTATTCCTTACAGGGGGCTCGGTTAACTATGGCTACACCTTC. This chain joins TRBV28 and TRBJ1-2; 9 bases are shared with TRBD1. Germline V gene sequence: CDR1 MDHEN, CDR2 SYDVKM. V was pared by 1 base and J by 1 base, with 10 bases of the junction left unmatched. This CDR3 is built from 18 residues.

This clone was seen only once. The rearrangement uses TRBV29-1 and TRBJ2-1; TRBD1 matches at 8 bases. From germline, CDR1 is SQVTM and CDR2 ANQGSEA. This CDR3 has 13 residues. V lost 5 bases, J lost 4 bases, and 4 bases stayed unmatched. The CDR3 loop is CSVQGAAYNEQFF. As DNA, the CDR3 is TGCAGCGTTCAGGGGGCTGCGTACAATGAGCAGTTCTTC.

V is TRBV9 and J is TRBJ2-5; D not resolved. From germline, CDR1 is SGDLS and CDR2 YYNGEE. V was clipped by 0 bases and J by 2 bases, with 11 bases between them. This CDR3 is 15 amino acids long. CDR3 amino acids: CASSVVSGRQETQYF. CDR3 coding DNA: TGTGCCAGCAGCGTAGTGTCAGGCAGACAAGAGACCCAGTACTTC.

The chain recombines TRBV28 with TRBJ1-2; D is unresolved. The CDR3 is 13 amino acids. Germline values: CDR1 MDHEN, CDR2 SYDVKM. The V gene lost 8 bases and the J gene lost 4 bases, with 14 bases spanning the gap. The CDR3 bases are TGTGCCAGCTCCTCCCCTACAGTCTATGGCTACACCTTC. Its protein product is CASSSPTVYGYTF.

The J gene is TRBJ2-3, the V gene TRBV30; D is perhaps TRBD2 (5 bases). The CDR3 consists of 13 residues. The V gene's germline CDR1 is GTSNPN and CDR2 SVGIG (reference sequence). The ends were cut back, 2 bases at V and 5 bases at J, with 11 bases in the middle. The CDR3 region has the DNA TGTGCCTGGAGTTGGGGAGCGCAAGATACGCAGTATTTT. This encodes CAWSWGAQDTQYF.

The V and J genes are TRBV28 and TRBJ2-7; 8 bases align to TRBD2. The junction had 7 bases not matched to a gene; V was cut back by 1 base and J by 2 bases. Germline V gene lookup returns CDR1 MDHEN and CDR2 SYDVKM. The CDR3 consists of 16 residues. CDR3 sequence reads: CASSLSRSGGTYEQYF. The CDR3 nucleotides are TGTGCCAGCAGTTTATCAAGGAGCGGGGGAACCTACGAGCAGTACTTC.

V usage is TRBV18 and J usage is TRBJ2-1; 7 nucleotides agree with TRBD1. The CDR3 extends over 14 amino acids. Germline-derived CDR1 and CDR2 are KGHSH and LQKENI. The junction had 7 bases not matched to a gene; V was cut back by 2 bases and J by 9 bases. In DNA form, the CDR3 reads TGTGCCAGCTCACCAAATACAGGGGTCGGTGAGCAGTTCTTC. Protein product: CASSPNTGVGEQFF. The complete variable domain, with remaining parts taken from reference TRBV18 and TRBJ2-1, reads NAGVMQNPRHLVRRRGQEARLRCSPMKGHSHVYWYRQLPEEGLKFMVYLQKENIIDESGMPKERFSAEFPKEGPSILRIQQVVRGDSAAYFCASSPNTGVGEQFFGPGTRLTVL.

The V and J genes are TRBV5-1 and TRBJ1-6; possible D gene TRBD1, 5 bases. This CDR3 is built from 15 residues. Trimming removed 0 bases at V and 4 bases at J, with 8 bases between. Germline CDR1 SGHRS, CDR2 YFSETQ. CDR3 in amino acids: CASSLAGDYNSPLHF. CDR3 nucleotide sequence: TGCGCCAGCAGCTTGGCGGGGGATTATAATTCACCCCTCCACTTT.

The J gene is TRBJ2-1, the V gene TRBV19; tentatively, D is TRBD2 (6 bases). Germline V gene sequence: CDR1 LNHDA, CDR2 SQIVND (reference sequence). This CDR3 has 19 amino acids. V lost 1 base and J lost 8, with 27 bases in between. As DNA, the CDR3 is TGTGCCAGTAGTATAGTGGGGTATACGGGCGGGGCTTTTGAGGATGAGCAGTTCTTC. This codes for CASSIVGYTGGAFEDEQFF.